The rows below give T cell receptor beta chains drawn from one sample of a study of T cells expressing NK-cell markers. From the 5' RACE reads, TCRdb lists one entry per CDR3 protein and no DNA. Its clone listing holds roughly 450,000 distinct CDR3 sequences. The sequencing sample was made of blood T cells: a sorted CD56 or NKG2C T cell subset, CD4+ or CD8+ T cells, or bulk PBMC T cells (not recorded which). These receptors were collected from a woman in her 50s in good health. Both conserved end residues are part of each CDR3. Size is omitted from some rows. Given values are once, few, many or a class for expanded clones.

v_call: TRBV20-1
clone_size: NA
j_call: TRBJ2-1
cdr3_aa: CSARVSPQRGEQFF

v_call: TRBV12-3/TRBV12-4
clone_size: NA
j_call: TRBJ1-2
cdr3_aa: CASSSDRVYGYTF

v_call: TRBV7-2
clone_size: NA
j_call: TRBJ2-1
cdr3_aa: CASSSRPGLAGGLFF

v_call: TRBV12-3/TRBV12-4
clone_size: NA
j_call: TRBJ2-1
cdr3_aa: CASSHPRLAGNEQFF

v_call: TRBV3-1
clone_size: NA
j_call: TRBJ2-1
cdr3_aa: CASSPTSGTGSRQFF

v_call: TRBV5-8
clone_size: NA
j_call: TRBJ1-2
cdr3_aa: CASSYDGEDGYTF

v_call: TRBV5-1
clone_size: NA
j_call: TRBJ1-2
cdr3_aa: CASSLALEYGYTF

v_call: TRBV29-1
clone_size: NA
j_call: TRBJ1-2
cdr3_aa: CSVEPPDRVYGYTF

v_call: TRBV5-1
clone_size: NA
j_call: TRBJ2-1
cdr3_aa: CASSHRLAGGSGEQFF

v_call: TRBV2
clone_size: NA
j_call: TRBJ1-2
cdr3_aa: CASSEARAYGYTF

v_call: TRBV24-1
clone_size: NA
j_call: TRBJ2-4
cdr3_aa: CATSDPVGGGSIQYF

v_call: TRBV12-3/TRBV12-4
clone_size: medium-sized
j_call: TRBJ2-5
cdr3_aa: CASSLKETQYF

v_call: TRBV10-3
clone_size: NA
j_call: TRBJ1-3
cdr3_aa: CAIRPTGTSGNTIYF

v_call: TRBV12-3/TRBV12-4
clone_size: NA
j_call: TRBJ2-2
cdr3_aa: CASSETPPLNTGELFF

v_call: TRBV3-1
clone_size: NA
j_call: TRBJ2-1
cdr3_aa: CASSLLALTYNEQFF

v_call: TRBV18
clone_size: NA
j_call: TRBJ2-7
cdr3_aa: CASQQGTAYEQYF